A selection of T cell receptor beta chains follows, all from one sample in a study of cytomegalovirus exposure and HLA in healthy donors. TCRdb's table, derived via immunoSEQ multiplex PCR, lists solely in-frame clones and lacks some. The sample shows 150,000 to 200,000 clones, 77% of them seen only once. The sequenced sample was PBMCs. These receptors were taken from a woman aged 60 to 75 in good health and CMV-seropositive. CDR3s include the opening cysteine and the closing phenylalanine or tryptophan. The D gene is left open where the match is weak. Only part of the rows carry a size: once, few, many, or a class if the clone is expanded.

len	d_gene	v_gene	j_gene	abundance	CDR3nt	CDR3aa
18	-	TRBV21-1	TRBJ1-6	-	TGTGCCAGCAGCAAAACAGGGTCCGGCGAGCATAATAATTCACCCCTCCACTTT	CASSKTGSGEHNNSPLHF
16	-	TRBV6-4	TRBJ2-2	-	TGTGCCAGCAGTGACGGGGGCAGGGGAAACACCGGGGAGCTGTTTTTT	CASSDGGRGNTGELFF
15	-	TRBV7-8	TRBJ1-2	few	TGTGCCAGCAGCGCGACGACAGAGACCGCCTATGGCTACACCTTC	CASSATTETAYGYTF
16	-	TRBV27	TRBJ2-6	-	TGTGCCAGCAGTTTATGGGCAGACTCTGGGGCCAACGTCCTGACTTTC	CASSLWADSGANVLTF
17	TRBD1	TRBV2	TRBJ2-2	-	TGTGCCAGCATTAGCAGGGGGCGCCTAACAAACACCGGGGAGCTGTTTTTT	CASISRGRLTNTGELFF
15	TRBD1	TRBV6-5	TRBJ2-7	-	TGTGCCAGCAGTAGATCCGGGACAGGCCTCTACGAGCAGTACTTC	CASSRSGTGLYEQYF
17	TRBD2	TRBV7-2	TRBJ2-5	-	TGTGCCAGCAGCTTAGTTTCGTCTAGCGGGGGGGTGGAGACCCAGTACTTC	CASSLVSSSGGVETQYF
14	-	TRBV6-5	TRBJ2-7	-	TGTGCCAGCACCCCCAAAGGTAGACTCTACGAGCAGTACTTC	CASTPKGRLYEQYF
15	TRBD1	TRBV28	TRBJ1-2	few	TGTGCCAGCACGAACCCGGGACAGGGGATCTATGGCTACACCTTC	CASTNPGQGIYGYTF
15	TRBD2	TRBV5-1	TRBJ2-2	-	TGCGCCAGCAGCCCTAGCGGGAGAATCCACGGGGAGCTGTTTTTT	CASSPSGRIHGELFF
13	-	TRBV7-9	TRBJ1-2	-	TGTGCCAGCACCCAGGGAAATCCCTATGGCTACACCTTC	CASTQGNPYGYTF
14	TRBD1	TRBV28	TRBJ1-5	-	TGTGCCAGCAGTCCGGGACAGGGTGATCAGCCCCAGCATTTT	CASSPGQGDQPQHF
13	-	TRBV27	TRBJ2-7	-	TGTGCCAGCAGTTTTGGTCGGGGGGCCGAGCAGTACTTC	CASSFGRGAEQYF
14	-	TRBV7-6	TRBJ1-1	-	TGTGCCAGCAGCTTAGGGGCCTCGAACACTGAAGCTTTCTTT	CASSLGASNTEAFF
15	TRBD1	TRBV7-9	TRBJ2-3	-	TGTGCCAGCAGCTCCGACAGGGGTAGCACAGATACGCAGTATTTT	CASSSDRGSTDTQYF
15	-	TRBV4-1	TRBJ2-2	-	TGCGCCAGCAGCCAAGAATTGAGGGCCCCCGGGGAGCTGTTTTTT	CASSQELRAPGELFF
17	-	TRBV7-9	TRBJ2-1	-	TGTGCCAGCAGCTTGATAGCCGGGCGGGGGCCCTACAATGAGCAGTTCTTC	CASSLIAGRGPYNEQFF
16	-	TRBV25-1	TRBJ2-5	-	TGTGCCAGCAGTGAATCGGCGGGGGCCCTAAGAGTGACCCAGTACTTC	CASSESAGALRVTQYF
11	-	TRBV6-1	TRBJ1-5	-	TGTGCCAGCAGTGAACCTTTACCCCAGCATTTT	CASSEPLPQHF
14	TRBD1	TRBV18	TRBJ1-4	-	TGTGCCAGCTCACGGGACAGGGGCAATGAAAAACTGTTTTTT	CASSRDRGNEKLFF
15	-	TRBV19	TRBJ2-7	-	TGTGCCAGTAGTATAGATCCCAAGCCGGGGTACGAGCAGTACTTC	CASSIDPKPGYEQYF
15	-	TRBV19	TRBJ2-7	-	TGTGCCAGTAGTATCACCGGGACTGGAGTCTACGAGCAGTACTTC	CASSITGTGVYEQYF
16	-	TRBV9	TRBJ1-4	-	TGTGCCAGCAGCCCACGGTTTGGAGGGCAAGGTGAAAAACTGTTTTTT	CASSPRFGGQGEKLFF
11	TRBD1	TRBV5-1	TRBJ2-7	few	TGCGCCAGCAGCGACCTTGACAGGGAGTACTTC	CASSDLDREYF
15	-	TRBV13	TRBJ1-3	-	TGTGCCAGCAGCCGGACTGTTACCTCTGGAAACACCATATATTTT	CASSRTVTSGNTIYF
15	TRBD1	TRBV28	TRBJ1-5	-	TGTGCCAGCAAATCTCCAGGGGGTAGCAATCAGCCCCAGCATTTT	CASKSPGGSNQPQHF
13	TRBD2	TRBV29-1	TRBJ2-3	-	TGCAGCGTAGTCAGCGGGACCACAGATACGCAGTATTTT	CSVVSGTTDTQYF
17	TRBD1	TRBV11-1	TRBJ1-1	-	TGTGCCAGCAGCTTATCGGCCAGGGGGCACCTGAACACTGAAGCTTTCTTT	CASSLSARGHLNTEAFF
13	TRBD1	TRBV28	TRBJ1-6	few	TGTGCCATCCAGGGACAGAACGCTTCACCCCTCCACTTT	CAIQGQNASPLHF